The clone carrying this T cell receptor beta chain was observed a handful of times. TCRdb re-derived calls from the RT-PCR reads in MiXCR, one entry per CDR3 protein. Among hundreds of thousands of distinct CDR3 sequences, 14% were seen once, and the ten largest hold around 7.6%. The data belong to a study of response to subunit inactivated influenza vaccine. Germline loops: CDR1 LGHNA, CDR2 YSLEER. This CDR3 has 16 amino acids. Trimming took 0 bases from V and 3 from J, leaving 11 bases between them. The source material was PBMCs from blood, sampled roughly 2 weeks before vaccination. The genes are TRBV4-3 and TRBJ2-2; perhaps TRBD1 as D (6 bases). This clonotype originated in a man over 45 who received an inactivated influenza vaccine. The CDR3 is CASSQDRTEYTGELFF. Here the CDR3 DNA reads TGCGCCAGCAGCCAAGATAGGACAGAGTACACCGGGGAGCTGTTTTTT.